A single sample gave rise to the 32 T cell receptor beta chains below, sequenced in a study of CD8 T cells in ankylosing spondylitis (TCRdb year 2017). The library relied on 5' RACE. TCRdb names Illumina HiSeq 2500 as the instrument used. The public reads were quality trimmed at Q25 with fastp and then assembled into clones with MiXCR by TCRdb, keeping productive beta chains. Entries that share a CDR3 protein sequence are merged under the most common genes and DNA. The sample table lists 250,000 to 350,000 distinct CDR3 sequences, about 19% of them with a count of one. In total, the top ten clones hold less than 9% of the sample. The sequenced sample consisted of blood, either unsorted or a sorted T cell fraction (not recorded which). These receptors were taken from a male donor with ankylosing spondylitis or in good health (not recorded which).

This clonotype showed up just a few times. The rearrangement joins TRBV20-1 to TRBJ1-3; D uncertain. Germline loops: CDR1 DFQATT, CDR2 SNEGSKA (reference sequence). Trimming removed 6 bases from V and 4 bases from J, with 13 bases in between. The length of the CDR3 is 13 residues. DNA of the CDR3: TGCAGTGCGGCAGTAGGGAGGGGAAACACCATATATTTT. Translation gives CSAAVGRGNTIYF.

This clonotype appeared many times. V is TRBV6-5 and J is TRBJ1-5, with D possibly matching TRBD1 (5 bases). Trimming left V 5 bases short and J 9 bases short, with 11 bases between. Looked up from germline, CDR1 is MNHEY and CDR2 is SVGAGI. The CDR3 length is 12 residues. The CDR3 bases are TGTGCCAGCAGTAACGGTGGGGGGCCCCAGCATTTT. This sequence encodes CASSNGGGPQHF.

This clonotype showed up many times. The rearrangement links TRBV10-1 to TRBJ2-1; D is unclear. The CDR3 has 13 residues. CDR1 WNHNN and CDR2 SYGVQD come from the germline V gene (reference sequence). The V gene lost 2 bases and the J gene lost 4 bases, with 6 bases spanning the gap. This CDR3 is CASSEEWYNEQFF. Written as DNA, the CDR3 is TGCGCCAGCAGTGAGGAGTGGTACAATGAGCAGTTCTTC.

The J gene is TRBJ1-2, the V gene TRBV20-1, with 9 bases matching TRBD1. This CDR3 spans 15 amino acids. The V and J ends lost 3 bases and 3 bases, in that order; junction bases with no gene match: 8. Germline V gene lookup returns CDR1 DFQATT and CDR2 SNEGSKA (reference sequence). The CDR3 loop is CSASGRDRAYYGYTF. The CDR3 nucleotides read TGCAGTGCTAGTGGCCGGGACAGGGCGTACTATGGCTACACCTTC.

This clonotype showed up just a few times. This chain connects TRBV29-1 to TRBJ2-2; a weak D match, TRBD1 (5 bases). The V gene's germline CDR1 is SQVTM and CDR2 ANQGSEA. V shed 4 bases and J shed 3 bases, with 12 bases lying between them. This CDR3 contains 14 residues. CDR3 coding DNA: TGCAGCGTTGGGGGCGTAGGGTACACCGGGGAGCTGTTTTTT. Translating gives CSVGGVGYTGELFF.

This clonotype has a handful of counts. V usage is TRBV28 and J usage is TRBJ2-1; D not resolved. With 6 bases removed from V and 5 bases from J, the gap between germline ends came to 20 bases. Per the germline V gene, CDR1 is MDHEN and CDR2 is SYDVKM. The CDR3 spans 16 residues. DNA for the CDR3: TGTGCCAGCAGCGCCGACCTAGGGCTAACTGACAATGAGCAGTTCTTC. Encoded protein: CASSADLGLTDNEQFF.

V and J are TRBV28 and TRBJ2-3; maybe TRBD2 (5 bases). The V end was cut by 5 bases, the J end by 14 bases, with 14 bases between. Germline V gives CDR1 MDHEN, CDR2 SYDVKM. The length of the CDR3 is 11 residues. Written as DNA, the CDR3 is TGTGCCAGCAGTGGACTTTTGTTGGGGTATTTT. Translation: CASSGLLLGYF.

The gene calls are TRBV5-1 and TRBJ2-5; TRBD1 matches 7 bases. This CDR3 is built from 13 residues. Germline trimming cut 5 bases from V and 7 bases from J; bases unmatched to any gene: 8. Germline V CDR1 and CDR2: SGHRS, YFSETQ. CDR3 in amino acids: CASSSQGIGTQYF. The CDR3 coding sequence is TGCGCCAGCAGTTCACAGGGGATTGGGACCCAGTACTTC.

This chain connects TRBV20-1 to TRBJ2-7; 10 nucleotides align to TRBD1. CDR3 length: 13 amino acids. Germline lookup yields CDR1 DFQATT and CDR2 SNEGSKA (reference sequence). J gave up 5 bases and V 5 bases, and 6 bases lay outside the gene matches. CDR3 nucleotide sequence: TGCAGTGCTTATGACAGGGGGCTGAACGAGCAGTACGTC. Translation gives CSAYDRGLNEQYV.

Ten or more counts support this clonotype. The chain uses TRBV5-1 and TRBJ2-5; 9 nucleotides align to TRBD2. The CDR3 length is 14 residues. Per germline, CDR1 SGHRS and CDR2 YFSETQ. Trimming took 4 bases from V and 5 from J; bases not matched to a gene: 6. The CDR3 region is CASSLGTSRETQYF. The CDR3 DNA follows: TGCGCCAGCAGCCTCGGGACTAGCCGGGAGACCCAGTACTTC.

This clonotype was counted a few times. The chain carries TRBV5-1 and TRBJ2-1, with 10 positions matching TRBD1. J was trimmed by 6 bases and V by 1 base; bases with no gene match: 7. The CDR3 is 16 residues long. Germline CDR1 and CDR2: SGHRS and YFSETQ. CDR3 sequence reads: CASSLRGQGSSNEQFF. As DNA, the CDR3 is TGCGCCAGCAGCTTGCGGGGACAGGGGAGTTCCAATGAGCAGTTCTTC.

As concerns this clonotype: The junction shows a germline mismatch at one end, possibly a read error. The rearrangement joins TRBV11-1 to TRBJ2-3; 9 bases map to TRBD1. CDR3 length equals 15 residues. CDR1 and CDR2 from the germline V gene are SGHAT and FQDESV (reference sequence). CDR3 sequence: CAGSTDRGPTDTQYF. Here the CDR3 DNA reads TGTGCCGGCAGCACGGACAGGGGACCCACAGATACGCAGTATTTT.

The chain links TRBV11-3 to TRBJ2-5; 7 bases align to TRBD1. Germline values: CDR1 SGHNT, CDR2 YENEEA. V lost 6 bases, J lost 5 bases, and 9 bases stayed unmatched. The CDR3 consists of 14 residues. DNA for the CDR3: TGTGCCAGCAGATCTACAGGGGACGGCGAGACCCAGTACTTC. Translating it yields CASRSTGDGETQYF.

The rearrangement joins TRBV7-6 to TRBJ2-1; 8 bases are shared with TRBD2. Germline V gene sequence: CDR1 SGHVS, CDR2 FNYEAQ. The V segment lost 5 bases and the J segment 0 bases; nucleotides outside the gene matches: 12. This CDR3 is built from 18 residues. Here the CDR3 reads CASSLTILAGISYNEQFF. DNA for the CDR3: TGTGCCAGCAGCCTAACTATCCTAGCGGGCATCTCCTACAATGAGCAGTTCTTC.

This clonotype was found a few times. The chain joins TRBV20-1 to TRBJ2-3; 7 positions match TRBD1. The CDR3 spans 17 residues. The V gene end was trimmed by 2 bases and the J gene end by 2 bases; junction bases not matched to a gene: 13. Germline V CDR1 and CDR2: DFQATT, SNEGSKA (reference sequence). CDR3 in DNA: TGCAGTGCTAGAACGGCAGCGACGGACAGGACCACAGATACGCAGTATTTT. Protein sequence: CSARTAATDRTTDTQYF.

This clonotype has a handful of counts. J is TRBJ2-1 and V is TRBV9; 7 bases are shared with TRBD1. CDR1 is SGDLS, CDR2 YYNGEE, per germline. The V and J ends lost 6 bases and 9 bases, in that order; junction bases with no gene match: 6. The CDR3 is 12 residues long. The CDR3 coding sequence is TGTGCCAGCAACCCCTCAGGGGGTGAGCAGTTCTTC. Translating gives CASNPSGGEQFF.

This clonotype was observed a handful of times. The chain couples TRBV9 to TRBJ2-3, with D possibly TRBD2 on 6 matching bases. Germline V gene lookup returns CDR1 SGDLS and CDR2 YYNGEE. This CDR3 has 12 amino acids. V lost 2 bases, J lost 9 bases, and 10 bases lay in between. CDR3 protein: CASSVTGETQYF. The DNA for the CDR3 is TGTGCCAGCAGCGTCACGGGGGAGACGCAGTATTTT.

This clonotype has a handful of counts. The chain employs TRBV20-1 and TRBJ2-1; D not certain. This CDR3 region has 13 residues. V lost 1 base and J 9 bases, leaving 13 bases between the germline ends. Per the germline V gene, CDR1 is DFQATT and CDR2 is SNEGSKA (reference sequence). CDR3 in amino acids: CSARARLSPEQFF. The CDR3 nucleotides are TGCAGTGCTAGAGCCAGGCTGAGTCCTGAGCAGTTCTTC.

In regard to this clonotype: This is likely a read error, given that the CDR3 carries no conserved phenylalanine or tryptophan at its end. This chain uses TRBV9 with TRBJ2-2; 10 nucleotides line up with TRBD2. Germline CDR1 reads SGDLS; CDR2 reads YYNGEE. The CDR3 is made up of 16 amino acids. V lost 0 bases, J lost 6 bases, and 5 bases stayed unmatched. The CDR3 reads CASSVVSGTSAGELFS. The CDR3 DNA follows: TGTGCCAGCAGCGTAGTTTCCGGGACTAGCGCCGGGGAGCTGTTTTCT.

This clonotype has at least ten counts. CDR3 coding DNA: TGCAGCGTTGGGGACTACAATCATGAGCAGTTCTTC. Encoded protein: CSVGDYNHEQFF. V is TRBV29-1 and J is TRBJ2-1; 7 bases are shared with TRBD2. CDR1 and CDR2 from the germline V gene are SQVTM and ANQGSEA. The CDR3 covers 12 residues. The V gene end was trimmed by 4 bases and the J gene end by 8 bases; junction bases not matched to a gene: 5.

For this clonotype: Mismatch with germline at one junction end may stem from a read error. The CDR3 here is CANSSYRAGEKLFF. The CDR3 DNA reads TGTGCCAACAGTTCGTATAGGGCGGGAGAAAAACTGTTTTTT. The chain couples TRBV12-3 or TRBV12-4 to TRBJ1-4; D is ambiguous. The CDR3 contains 14 residues.

This clonotype was seen more than once but under ten times. This rearrangement joins TRBV7-8 to TRBJ1-4; D is unclear. V was trimmed by 2 bases and J by 4 bases, leaving 14 bases between them. Germline V gene data show CDR1 as SGHVS and CDR2 as FQNEAQ. CDR3 length: 16 amino acids. The CDR3 nucleotides are TGTGCCAGCAGCTTACTGCGGTCACCGATTAATGAAAAACTGTTTTTT. Translating gives CASSLLRSPINEKLFF.

This clonotype has at least ten counts. This chain uses TRBV5-1 with TRBJ1-1, with a tentative D call TRBD1 (6 bases). The CDR3 runs 13 residues. With 0 bases removed from V and 6 bases from J, the gap between germline ends came to 9 bases. Looked up from germline, CDR1 is SGHRS and CDR2 is YFSETQ. The CDR3 region has the DNA TGCGCCAGCAGCTTGGCCGGGGGCGCTGAAGCTTTCTTT. Protein sequence: CASSLAGGAEAFF.

The chain links TRBV14 to TRBJ1-2, with 8 nucleotides matching TRBD1. J was trimmed by 4 bases and V by 1 base; bases with no gene match: 8. CDR3 size: 16 residues. Germline V gene lookup returns CDR1 SGHDN and CDR2 FVKESK. In DNA, the CDR3 is TGTGCCAGCAGCCAAGGCCCATACGGGACAGGCTATGGCTACACCTTC. Encoded protein: CASSQGPYGTGYGYTF.

The J gene is TRBJ1-5, the V gene TRBV28; D is unclear. Trimming cost V 5 bases and J 3 bases, with 17 bases left between them. This CDR3 spans 16 amino acids. Germline V gene data show CDR1 as MDHEN and CDR2 as SYDVKM. This chain's CDR3 is CASSPGSGFINQPQHF. In DNA, the CDR3 is TGTGCCAGCAGTCCTGGGTCGGGATTCATCAATCAGCCCCAGCATTTT.

The chain carries TRBV12-3 or TRBV12-4 and TRBJ2-1, with 11 bases that match TRBD2. V lost 6 bases to trimming and J lost 8 bases; unmatched junction nucleotides: 9. CDR3 length: 15 residues. CDR3 protein: CASSRSGRAWDEQFF. The CDR3 coding sequence is TGTGCCAGCAGCCGTAGCGGGAGGGCTTGGGATGAGCAGTTCTTC.

The chain recombines TRBV7-2 with TRBJ2-1; D is undetermined. In germline, CDR1 is SGHTA, CDR2 FQGNSA. V gave up 3 bases and J gave up 5 bases, with 8 bases separating them. The CDR3 spans 13 residues. This CDR3 reads CASSFRVNNEQFF. Here the CDR3 DNA reads TGTGCCAGCAGCTTCCGGGTCAACAATGAGCAGTTCTTC.

This clonotype occurred a few times. The gene calls are TRBV9 and TRBJ2-1, with 10 bases that match TRBD1. With V trimmed by 4 bases and J by 7 bases, 14 bases remained unmatched. This CDR3 is 17 amino acids long. CDR1 SGDLS and CDR2 YYNGEE come from the germline V gene. The CDR3 loop reads CASSQLTGTGVGNEQFF. CDR3 nucleotide sequence: TGTGCCAGCAGCCAACTGACCGGGACAGGGGTTGGGAATGAGCAGTTCTTC.

This clonotype was recorded a few times. The chain is built from TRBV20-1 and TRBJ2-5; unclear D gene. CDR3 size: 12 residues. Germline values: CDR1 DFQATT, CDR2 SNEGSKA (reference sequence). Trimming shortened V by 1 base and J by 4 bases, and 7 bases separated the two germline ends. The chain's CDR3 is CSARALGETQYF. Written as DNA, the CDR3 is TGCAGTGCTAGAGCTCTAGGAGAGACCCAGTACTTC.

At least ten counts were recorded for this clonotype. The V call is TRBV6-5, the J call TRBJ2-1, with TRBD1 identical over 11 bases. The CDR3 loop spans 17 amino acids. Trimming cost V 2 bases and J 8 bases; bases outside gene matches: 11. CDR1 is MNHEY and CDR2 is SVGAGI in the germline V gene. The CDR3 DNA is TGTGCCAGCAGTTACACTCCGGACAGGGGGCGCTTCCATGAGCAGTTCTTC. This gives the protein CASSYTPDRGRFHEQFF.

The chain employs TRBV20-1 and TRBJ2-3, with D possibly matching TRBD2 (6 bases). Germline lookup yields CDR1 DFQATT and CDR2 SNEGSKA (reference sequence). This CDR3 region has 12 residues. Trimming took 5 bases from V and 4 from J, leaving 10 bases between them. Here the CDR3 DNA reads TGCAGTGCTGGAGGGGTGGCAGATACGCAGTATTTT. Protein: CSAGGVADTQYF.

This clonotype has only a few counts. CDR3: CASSLDRVYEQYV. As DNA, the CDR3 is TGTGCCAGCAGCTTAGACAGGGTCTACGAGCAGTACGTC. The chain carries TRBV7-2 and TRBJ2-7, with D tentatively TRBD1 (6 bases). Germline V gene lookup returns CDR1 SGHTA and CDR2 FQGNSA. The CDR3 consists of 13 residues. Trimming took off 1 base at V and 3 bases at J, with 7 bases between the two ends.